The next 31 T cell receptor beta chains were all read from a single sample in a study of human T cells and chemical hapten exposure. TCRdb re-called the RACE reads with MiXCR, one entry per CDR3 protein. This sample carries 75,000 to 100,000 distinct CDR3 sequences, over 7.5% of them seen once, and the ten largest clones take approximately 2%. The time point is: patch test 2, 6 weeks after DPC sensitization. The sample's treatment: therapeutic diphenylcyclopropenone sensitization with weekly scalp DPC. The source material was whole blood, sampled in connection with sensitization to the hapten diphenylcyclopropenone (DPC). Every receptor here comes from a woman aged 40 to 50 with alopecia areata. Some clones in this sample may be carry-over from other donors' samples.

This clonotype was recorded many times. The V and J genes are TRBV7-9 and TRBJ2-3, with a tentative D call TRBD1 (5 bases). The CDR3 totals 15 residues. V dropped 2 bases and J dropped 2 bases, with 11 bases sitting between them. The germline CDR1 and CDR2 sequences are SEHNR and FQNEAQ (reference sequence). CDR3: CASSLTGMFTDTQYF. Here the CDR3 DNA reads TGTGCCAGCAGCTTAACAGGAATGTTCACAGATACGCAGTATTTT.

Only a few counts were recorded for this clonotype. This chain links TRBV20-1 with TRBJ2-1; 8 bases map to TRBD1. The CDR3 covers 16 residues. Germline-derived CDR1 and CDR2 are DFQATT and SNEGSKA (reference sequence). V shed 3 bases and J 0 bases; nucleotides not matched to a gene: 7. DNA for the CDR3: TGCAGTGCTAGTCCCTTTGGACAGGGCTCCTACAATGAGCAGTTCTTC. Its translation: CSASPFGQGSYNEQFF.

This clonotype was seen many times. V is TRBV5-5 and J is TRBJ2-1; a weak D match, TRBD2 (5 bases). The CDR3 sequence is 16 residues long. Germline lookup yields CDR1 SGHKS and CDR2 YYEKEE (reference sequence). Trimming cost V 0 bases and J 0 bases, with 10 bases left between them. Written as DNA, the CDR3 is TGTGCCAGCAGCTTGGCCACGGGGATCTCCTACAATGAGCAGTTCTTC. Its translation: CASSLATGISYNEQFF.

This clonotype was seen a handful of times. V gene TRBV29-1 combines with J gene TRBJ1-1, with D maybe TRBD1 (6 bases). The CDR3 is 12 amino acids. Per the germline V gene, CDR1 is SQVTM and CDR2 is ANQGSEA. V shed 6 bases and J shed 7 bases, with 15 bases lying between them. The CDR3 region has the DNA TGCAGCGTGGCGGAGGGGGGGAGTGAAGCTTTCTTT. It yields the protein CSVAEGGSEAFF.

Only a few counts were recorded for this clonotype. The genes are TRBV29-1 and TRBJ1-5; no reliable D call. The germline V and J ends were trimmed by 4 bases and 0 bases, with 10 bases remaining between them. Germline CDR1 is SQVTM and CDR2 is ANQGSEA. The CDR3 totals 14 residues. The CDR3 region has the DNA TGCAGCGTTGTCCAGAATTATAGCAATCAGCCCCAGCATTTT. Its protein product is CSVVQNYSNQPQHF.

The chain joins TRBV6-6 to TRBJ2-6, with D possibly being TRBD2 (5 bases). The CDR3 totals 17 residues. Trimming cost V 2 bases and J 0 bases, with 11 bases left between them. The germline CDR1 and CDR2 sequences are MNHNY and SVGAGI (reference sequence). CDR3 DNA: TGTGCCAGCAGTTACCATGCAACTAGCTCTGGGGCCAACGTCCTGACTTTC. Protein product: CASSYHATSSGANVLTF.

This clonotype has more than one count but fewer than ten. The V gene is TRBV14, the J gene TRBJ2-7, with TRBD1 as a possible D gene (5 bases). The V gene lost 4 bases and the J gene lost 7 bases, with 11 bases spanning the gap. CDR3 size: 12 residues. Germline V gene sequence: CDR1 SGHDN, CDR2 FVKESK. The CDR3 DNA is TGTGCCAGCAGCCCCGCAGGGCGAGAGCAGTACTTC. Translation gives CASSPAGREQYF.

In its sample, this clonotype was seen a few times. The rearrangement uses TRBV7-9 and TRBJ1-1, with D unresolved. Trimming removed 6 bases from V and 4 bases from J, with 15 bases in between. The germline gives CDR1 SEHNR, CDR2 FQNEAQ (reference sequence). The CDR3 extends over 14 amino acids. CDR3 in DNA: TGTGCCAGCAGTAAGGGAGTTCAGAGCACTGAAGCTTTCTTT. This encodes CASSKGVQSTEAFF.

This clonotype was observed a handful of times. V and J are TRBV9 and TRBJ2-4, with TRBD2 matching 7 bases. From germline, CDR1 is SGDLS and CDR2 YYNGEE. The trim removed 9 bases at V and 11 bases at J, leaving 2 bases unmatched. The length of the CDR3 is 9 residues. This CDR3 reads CATLAVQYF. Written as DNA, the CDR3 is TGTGCCACTCTAGCGGTTCAGTACTTC.

This clonotype has only a few counts. The J gene is TRBJ2-5, the V gene TRBV3-1; D not certain. Germline V gene data show CDR1 as LGHDT and CDR2 as YNNKEL (reference sequence). V lost 3 bases to trimming and J lost 4 bases, with 21 bases between them. The CDR3 length is 17 residues. The CDR3 coding sequence is TGTGCCAGCAGCCATCCACGAACTGCATCCAGGCGAGAGACCCAGTACTTC. Residues: CASSHPRTASRRETQYF.

This clonotype appeared many times. This chain links TRBV25-1 with TRBJ1-2; 9 nucleotides match TRBD1. V shed 6 bases and J 6 bases; nucleotides not matched to a gene: 14. Per the germline V gene, CDR1 is MGHDK and CDR2 is SYGVNS. The CDR3 consists of 16 residues. CDR3 loop: CASRPLPGQGTDGYTF. CDR3 sequence (DNA): TGTGCCAGCAGACCCCTACCGGGACAGGGTACAGATGGCTACACCTTC.

This clonotype turned up a few times. This chain links TRBV15 with TRBJ1-4; maybe TRBD1 (5 bases). CDR1 and CDR2 (germline): LNHNV, YYDKDF (reference sequence). The ends were cut back, 3 bases at V and 6 bases at J, with 11 bases in the middle. CDR3 size: 14 residues. CDR3 in amino acids: CATSSPGKDEKLFF. The CDR3 bases are TGTGCCACCAGCAGCCCAGGGAAGGATGAAAAACTGTTTTTT.

A few counts support this clonotype. The chain has TRBV29-1 and TRBJ2-3; D is tentatively TRBD1 or TRBD2 (5 bases each). V was pared by 5 bases and J by 3 bases, with 12 bases between. Germline lookup yields CDR1 SQVTM and CDR2 ANQGSEA. The CDR3 loop spans 13 amino acids. The CDR3, as DNA: TGCAGCGTTTCGCAGGGCGGGACAGATACGCAGTATTTT. Translation: CSVSQGGTDTQYF.

This clonotype turned up a few times. The chain recombines TRBV28 with TRBJ1-4; D not certain. The length of the CDR3 is 15 residues. The germline CDR1 and CDR2 sequences are MDHEN and SYDVKM. V lost 3 bases to trimming and J lost 2 bases, with 10 bases between them. The CDR3 protein is CASSFNSRTNEKLFF. For the CDR3, the DNA is TGTGCCAGCAGTTTCAATTCGCGGACTAATGAAAAACTGTTTTTT. Drawing the rest from reference TRBV28 and TRBJ1-4, the complete variable domain is DVKVTQSSRYLVKRTGEKVFLECVQDMDHENMFWYRQDPGLGLRLIYFSYDVKMKEKGDIPEGYSVSREKKERFSLILESASTNQTSMYLCASSFNSRTNEKLFFGSGTQLSVL.

This clonotype has only a few counts. The V call is TRBV20-1, the J call TRBJ1-5, with unresolved D. CDR3 size: 14 residues. Germline CDR1 reads DFQATT; CDR2 reads SNEGSKA (reference sequence). The V gene lost 0 bases and the J gene lost 3 bases, with 9 bases spanning the gap. As DNA, the CDR3 is TGCAGTGCTAGAGATCCCAGGACCAATCAGCCCCAGCATTTT. This codes for CSARDPRTNQPQHF.

This clonotype was detected ten times or more. The chain has TRBV6-2 or TRBV6-3 and TRBJ1-1; 8 bases line up with TRBD1. There are 13 residues in the CDR3. Germline V lookup: CDR1 MNHEY, CDR2 SVGEGT. V dropped 7 bases and J dropped 5; count of bases not matched to a gene: 6. The CDR3 coding sequence is TGTGCCAGCACGGCAGACAGGGGAACTGAAGCTTTCTTT. As protein: CASTADRGTEAFF.

This clonotype was counted between two and nine times. The J gene is TRBJ2-2, the V gene TRBV2; 10 positions agree with TRBD1. The germline V gene has CDR1 SNHLY and CDR2 FYNNEI. CDR3 length equals 14 residues. V shed 9 bases and J 3 bases; nucleotides not matched to a gene: 4. The CDR3 sequence: CASGQGDDTGELFF. The CDR3 nucleotides are TGTGCCAGTGGACAGGGGGACGACACCGGGGAGCTGTTTTTT.

This clonotype was counted between two and nine times. The chain couples TRBV27 to TRBJ2-3; TRBD1 agrees at 11 bases. This CDR3 comprises 17 residues. The germline CDR1 and CDR2 sequences are MNHEY and SMNVEV (reference sequence). V shed 6 bases, J shed 4 bases, and the junction held 12 bases outside the gene matches. The CDR3 region is CASSSRTGGPTADTQYF. CDR3 sequence (DNA): TGTGCCAGCAGCTCCCGGACAGGGGGCCCCACCGCAGATACGCAGTATTTT.

This chain connects TRBV7-9 to TRBJ2-5, with TRBD1 matching 8 bases. Trimming at V came to 5 bases and at J to 1 base, leaving 6 bases not matched to a gene. Germline CDR1 is SEHNR and CDR2 is FQNEAQ (reference sequence). This CDR3 has 15 residues. CDR3 sequence (DNA): TGTGCCAGCAGCCGGGGGACAGGACCCCAAGAGACCCAGTACTTC. Its translation: CASSRGTGPQETQYF.

The chain recombines TRBV25-1 with TRBJ1-2; possibly TRBD1 for D (5 bases). This CDR3 comprises 13 residues. CDR1 is MGHDK and CDR2 is SYGVNS in the germline V gene. The V and J ends lost 7 bases and 4 bases respectively, with 13 bases between them. This chain's CDR3 is CASTPGTAYGYTF. The CDR3 DNA reads TGTGCCAGCACCCCTGGGACGGCCTATGGCTACACCTTC.

The sample holds many counts of this clonotype. The chain joins TRBV29-1 to TRBJ1-5; D possibly corresponds to TRBD1 (5 bases). In germline, CDR1 is SQVTM, CDR2 ANQGSEA. The CDR3 extends over 12 amino acids. The V gene lost 3 bases and the J gene lost 6 bases, with 9 bases spanning the gap. The CDR3, as DNA: TGCAGCGTTGATATCGGGGGTCAGCCCCAGCATTTT. Protein product: CSVDIGGQPQHF.

The chain has TRBV3-1 and TRBJ2-4, with D unclear. Germline lookup yields CDR1 LGHDT and CDR2 YNNKEL (reference sequence). V lost 2 bases, J lost 0 bases, and 2 bases lay in between. The CDR3 extends over 13 amino acids. For the CDR3, the DNA is TGTGCCAGCAGCCAACTAGCCAAAAACATTCAGTACTTC. Translation gives CASSQLAKNIQYF.

The chain is built from TRBV11-2 and TRBJ2-1, with TRBD2 matching over 8 bases. This CDR3 contains 15 residues. With 5 bases clipped from V and 7 bases from J, the junction kept 10 bases outside the gene matches. CDR1 is SGHAT and CDR2 is FQNNGV in the germline V gene. The DNA of the CDR3 is TGTGCCAGCAGCCAAACAGCGGGAGATTTGAATGAGCAGTTCTTC. Its translation is CASSQTAGDLNEQFF.

This clonotype was detected ten times or more. V gene TRBV7-9 combines with J gene TRBJ1-6; D may be TRBD1 (6 bases). Germline V gene lookup returns CDR1 SEHNR and CDR2 FQNEAQ (reference sequence). This CDR3 region has 15 residues. Trimming stripped 1 base from V and 7 bases from J, with 11 bases between. CDR3 nucleotides: TGTGCCAGCAGCTTAGATGGGGGCAGAAATTCACCCCTCCACTTT. Translated, it gives CASSLDGGRNSPLHF.

This clonotype was seen only a few times. The CDR3 here is CASSLVSGHEQYF. Here the CDR3 DNA reads TGTGCCAGCAGCTTAGTGTCCGGCCACGAGCAGTACTTC. The chain is built from TRBV7-2 and TRBJ2-7, with no clear D. CDR3 length: 13 residues. With 1 base removed from V and 5 bases from J, the gap between germline ends came to 9 bases. Germline V gene data show CDR1 as SGHTA and CDR2 as FQGNSA.

As to this clonotype: Possible read error: a much larger clone is one base away. The CDR3 bases are TGTACCAGCAGCTGGACGGGGAACACTGAAGCTTTCTTT. It is translated as CTSSWTGNTEAFF. This sequence joins TRBV7-9 and TRBJ1-1; D is unresolved. Germline V gene lookup returns CDR1 SEHNR and CDR2 FQNEAQ (reference sequence). This CDR3 region has 13 residues.

Ten or more counts support this clonotype. The rearrangement joins TRBV21-1 to TRBJ1-1; the table assigns TRBD1, which was not confirmed against the DNA. TRBV21-1 is reported as a pseudogene. This CDR3 has 17 residues. CDR3 DNA: TGTGCCAGCAGCAAAGGAGGGGGGGGACACTCGGACACTGAAGCTTTCTTT. It encodes CASSKGGGGHSDTEAFF.

The gene calls are TRBV10-3 and TRBJ2-4, with TRBD2 matching 8 bases. CDR1 and CDR2 from the germline V gene are ENHRY and SYGVKD. The CDR3 is made up of 18 amino acids. After removal of 10 bases from V and 0 bases from J, the junction contained 17 bases not matched to a gene. The CDR3 DNA reads TGTGCCACCAACGCGGGACTAGGAGGTGGCCTAGCCAAAAACATTCAGTACTTC. Residues: CATNAGLGGGLAKNIQYF.

The CDR3 sequence is CASSVVRDSPLHF. The CDR3 region has the DNA TGTGCCAGCAGCGTAGTGCGGGATTCACCCCTCCACTTT. This sequence joins TRBV9 and TRBJ1-6; D is ambiguous. The CDR3 runs to 13 residues. The V end lost 0 bases, the J end lost 8 bases, and 6 bases lay between the germline ends. Germline V CDR1 and CDR2: SGDLS, YYNGEE.

This clonotype was detected many times. This rearrangement joins TRBV7-3 to TRBJ2-2, with D unclear. Germline CDR1 reads SGHTA; CDR2 reads FQGTGA. The germline V and J ends were trimmed by 2 bases and 4 bases, with 5 bases remaining between them. This CDR3 is built from 13 residues. CDR3: CASSLFVTGELFF. The DNA for the CDR3 is TGTGCCAGCAGCTTATTCGTCACCGGGGAGCTGTTTTTT. Variable domain in full (rest from reference TRBV7-3 and TRBJ2-2): GAGVSQTPSNKVTEKGKYVELRCDPISGHTALYWYRQSLGQGPEFLIYFQGTGAADDSGLPNDRFFAVRPEGSVSTLKIQRTERGDSAVYLCASSLFVTGELFFGEGSRLTVL.

In its sample, this clonotype was seen a few times. The V and J genes are TRBV9 and TRBJ2-5; D might be TRBD2 (5 bases). Germline CDR1 reads SGDLS; CDR2 reads YYNGEE. V lost 3 bases and J lost 5, with 17 bases in between. This CDR3 region has 15 residues. The CDR3 coding sequence is TGTGCCAGCAGCGGTAGAGGTCGGGGTGAGGAGACCCAGTACTTC. Translation: CASSGRGRGEETQYF.